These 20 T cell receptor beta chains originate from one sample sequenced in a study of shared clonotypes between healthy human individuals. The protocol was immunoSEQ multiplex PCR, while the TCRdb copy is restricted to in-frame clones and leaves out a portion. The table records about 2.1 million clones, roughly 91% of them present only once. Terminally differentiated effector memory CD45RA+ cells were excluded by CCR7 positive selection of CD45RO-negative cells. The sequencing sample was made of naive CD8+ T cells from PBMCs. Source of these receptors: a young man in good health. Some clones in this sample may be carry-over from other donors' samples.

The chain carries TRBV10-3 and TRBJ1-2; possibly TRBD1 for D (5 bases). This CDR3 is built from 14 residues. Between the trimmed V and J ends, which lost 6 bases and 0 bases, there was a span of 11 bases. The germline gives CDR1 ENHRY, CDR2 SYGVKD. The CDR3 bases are TGTGCCATCAGGGAAGACAGTTCTAACTATGGCTACACCTTC. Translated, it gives CAIREDSSNYGYTF.

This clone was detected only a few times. The CDR3 bases are TGCGCCAGCAAACAGACAGGGTGGACTGAAGCTTTCTTT. Translating it yields CASKQTGWTEAFF. The chain carries TRBV5-1 and TRBJ1-1; 7 bases are a match to TRBD1. Losses at the gene ends were 6 bases for V and 5 bases for J; bases not matched to a gene: 7. CDR3 length: 13 amino acids. The germline V gene has CDR1 SGHRS and CDR2 YFSETQ.

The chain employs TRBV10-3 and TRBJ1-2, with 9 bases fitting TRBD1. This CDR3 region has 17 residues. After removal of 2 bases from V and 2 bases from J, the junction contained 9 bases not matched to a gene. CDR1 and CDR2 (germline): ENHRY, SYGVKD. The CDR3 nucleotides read TGTGCCATCAGTGAGCCGTACGAGGGACAGGGAAACTATGGCTACACCTTC. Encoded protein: CAISEPYEGQGNYGYTF.

Here the CDR3 reads CASSFSEDTPGELFF. CDR3 in DNA: TGTGCCAGCAGTTTCTCAGAGGACACCCCCGGGGAGCTGTTTTTT. The chain is built from TRBV27 and TRBJ2-2, with D maybe TRBD1 (5 bases). The CDR3 is made up of 15 amino acids. V was clipped by 3 bases and J by 6 bases, with 14 bases between them. The germline V gene encodes CDR1 MNHEY and CDR2 SMNVEV (reference sequence).

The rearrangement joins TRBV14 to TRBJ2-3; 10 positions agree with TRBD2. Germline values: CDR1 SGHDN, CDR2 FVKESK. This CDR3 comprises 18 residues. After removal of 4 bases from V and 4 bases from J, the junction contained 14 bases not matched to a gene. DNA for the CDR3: TGTGCCAGCAGCCTCGGGCCCCTAGCGGGAGAGGTACCAGATACGCAGTATTTT. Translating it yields CASSLGPLAGEVPDTQYF. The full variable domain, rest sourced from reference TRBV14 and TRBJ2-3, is EAGVTQFPSHSVIEKGQTVTLRCDPISGHDNLYWYRRVMGKEIKFLLHFVKESKQDESGMPNNRFLAERTGGTYSTLKVQPAELEDSGVYFCASSLGPLAGEVPDTQYFGPGTRLTVL.

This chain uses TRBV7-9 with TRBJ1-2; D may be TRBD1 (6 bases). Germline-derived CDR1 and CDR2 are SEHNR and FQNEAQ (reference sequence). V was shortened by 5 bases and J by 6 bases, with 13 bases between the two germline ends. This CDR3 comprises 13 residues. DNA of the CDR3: TGTGCCAGCAGCCCCGAACAGGGAAATGGCTACACCTTC. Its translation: CASSPEQGNGYTF.

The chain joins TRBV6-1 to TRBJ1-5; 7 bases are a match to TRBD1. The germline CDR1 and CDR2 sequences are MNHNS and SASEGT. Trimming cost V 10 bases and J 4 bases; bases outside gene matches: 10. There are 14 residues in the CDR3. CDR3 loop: CAIYDRDLNQPQHF. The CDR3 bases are TGTGCCATCTACGACAGGGACCTTAATCAGCCCCAGCATTTT.

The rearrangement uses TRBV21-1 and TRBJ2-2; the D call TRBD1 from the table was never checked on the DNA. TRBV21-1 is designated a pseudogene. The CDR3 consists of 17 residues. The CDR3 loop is CASSRMTGTLNTGELFF. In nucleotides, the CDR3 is TGTGCCAGCAGCAGGATGACCGGGACACTGAACACCGGGGAGCTGTTTTTT.

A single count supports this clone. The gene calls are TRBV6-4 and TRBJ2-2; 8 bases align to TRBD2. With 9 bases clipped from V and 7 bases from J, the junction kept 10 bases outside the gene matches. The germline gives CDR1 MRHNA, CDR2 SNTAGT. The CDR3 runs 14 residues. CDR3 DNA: TGTGCCAGTCAGCGGGAGAGGCTGAGCGGGGAGCTGTTTTTT. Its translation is CASQRERLSGELFF.

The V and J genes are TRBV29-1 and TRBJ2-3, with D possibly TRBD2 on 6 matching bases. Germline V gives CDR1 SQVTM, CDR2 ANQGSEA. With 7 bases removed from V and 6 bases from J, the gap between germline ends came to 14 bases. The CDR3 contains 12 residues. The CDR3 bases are TGCAGCGGAGCGGGCCAGCTGGATACGCAGTATTTT. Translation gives CSGAGQLDTQYF.

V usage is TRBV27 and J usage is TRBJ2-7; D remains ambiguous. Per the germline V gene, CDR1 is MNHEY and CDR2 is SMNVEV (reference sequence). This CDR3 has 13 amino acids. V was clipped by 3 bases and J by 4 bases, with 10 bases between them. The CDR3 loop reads CASSLSQRYEQYF. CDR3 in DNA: TGTGCCAGCAGTTTGAGCCAGAGGTACGAGCAGTACTTC.

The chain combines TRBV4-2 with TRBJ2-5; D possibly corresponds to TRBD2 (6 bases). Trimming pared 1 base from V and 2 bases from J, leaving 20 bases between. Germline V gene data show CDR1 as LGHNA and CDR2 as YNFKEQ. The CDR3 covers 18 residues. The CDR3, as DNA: TGTGCCAGCAGCCAAGCCGGCATGGTGGCGGGGCCACAAGAGACCCAGTACTTC. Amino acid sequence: CASSQAGMVAGPQETQYF.

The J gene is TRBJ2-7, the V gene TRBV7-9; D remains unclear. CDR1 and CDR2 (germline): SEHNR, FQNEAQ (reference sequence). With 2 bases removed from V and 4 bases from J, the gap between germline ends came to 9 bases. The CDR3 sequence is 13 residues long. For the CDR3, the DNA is TGTGCCAGCAGCTTACCCAACTCTTACGAGCAGTACTTC. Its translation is CASSLPNSYEQYF.

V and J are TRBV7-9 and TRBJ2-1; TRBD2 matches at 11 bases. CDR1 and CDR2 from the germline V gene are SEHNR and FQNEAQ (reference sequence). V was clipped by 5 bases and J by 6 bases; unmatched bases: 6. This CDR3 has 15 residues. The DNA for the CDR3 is TGTGCCAGCAGCCAGACTAGCGGGACGGGCAATGAGCAGTTCTTC. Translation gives CASSQTSGTGNEQFF.

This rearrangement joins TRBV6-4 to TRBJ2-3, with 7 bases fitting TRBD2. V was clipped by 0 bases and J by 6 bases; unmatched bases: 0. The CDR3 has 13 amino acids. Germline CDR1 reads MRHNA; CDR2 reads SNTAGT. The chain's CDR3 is CASSDSGGDTQYF. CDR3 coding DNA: TGTGCCAGCAGTGACTCGGGAGGGGATACGCAGTATTTT.

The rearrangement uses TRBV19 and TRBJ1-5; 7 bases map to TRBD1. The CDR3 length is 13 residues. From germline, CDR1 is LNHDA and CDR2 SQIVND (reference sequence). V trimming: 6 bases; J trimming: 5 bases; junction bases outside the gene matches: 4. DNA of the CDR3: TGTGCCAGTAGGGGGACAGCCGATCAGCCCCAGCATTTT. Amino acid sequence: CASRGTADQPQHF.

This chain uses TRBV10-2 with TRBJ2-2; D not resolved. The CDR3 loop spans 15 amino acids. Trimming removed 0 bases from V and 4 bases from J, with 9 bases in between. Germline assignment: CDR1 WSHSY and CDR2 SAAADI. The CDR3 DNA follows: TGCGCCAGCAGTGAGTCAGGATGGGGCACCGGGGAGCTGTTTTTT. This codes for CASSESGWGTGELFF.

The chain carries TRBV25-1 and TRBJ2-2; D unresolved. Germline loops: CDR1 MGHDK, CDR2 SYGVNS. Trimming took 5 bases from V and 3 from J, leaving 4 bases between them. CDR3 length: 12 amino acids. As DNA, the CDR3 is TGTGCCAGCAGTTCGGACACCGGGGAGCTGTTTTTT. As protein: CASSSDTGELFF.

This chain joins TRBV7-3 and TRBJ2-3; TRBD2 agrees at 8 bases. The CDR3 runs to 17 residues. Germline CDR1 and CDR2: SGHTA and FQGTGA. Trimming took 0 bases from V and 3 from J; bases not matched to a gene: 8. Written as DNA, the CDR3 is TGTGCCAGCAGCTTAACGGCTGAAGCGGGGGTGACAGATACGCAGTATTTT. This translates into CASSLTAEAGVTDTQYF.

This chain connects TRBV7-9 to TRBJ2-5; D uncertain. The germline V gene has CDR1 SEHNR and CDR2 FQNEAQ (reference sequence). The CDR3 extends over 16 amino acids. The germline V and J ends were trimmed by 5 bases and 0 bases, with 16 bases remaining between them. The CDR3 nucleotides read TGTGCCAGCAGCACAAACGTTTGGACGTACCAAGAGACCCAGTACTTC. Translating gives CASSTNVWTYQETQYF.